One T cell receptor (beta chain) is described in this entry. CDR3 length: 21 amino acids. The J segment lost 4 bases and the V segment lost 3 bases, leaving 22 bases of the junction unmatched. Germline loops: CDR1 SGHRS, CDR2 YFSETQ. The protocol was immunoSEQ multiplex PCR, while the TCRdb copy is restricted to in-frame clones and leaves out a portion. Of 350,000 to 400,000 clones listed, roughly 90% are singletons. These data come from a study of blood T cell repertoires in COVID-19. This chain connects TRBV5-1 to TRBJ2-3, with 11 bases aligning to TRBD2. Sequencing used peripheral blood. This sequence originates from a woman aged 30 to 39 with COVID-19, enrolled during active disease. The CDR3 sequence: CASSSSGLAGGSLIWADTQYF. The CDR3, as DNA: TGCGCCAGCAGCTCCTCGGGTCTAGCGGGAGGATCGCTTATATGGGCAGATACGCAGTATTTT.